This T cell receptor beta chain was sequenced for a study of blood T cell repertoires in COVID-19. Overall study: Sample material is recorded as cDNA or gDNA derived from T cells, B-cell-depleted T cells, or PBMCs.

Recruitment covered about two dozen US areas and drew participants whose ages spanned about 18 to 90 years. Germline values: CDR1 MGHRA, CDR2 YSYEKL. Trimming took off 1 base at V and 3 bases at J, with 10 bases between the two ends. This CDR3 is built from 14 residues. As processed by the authors: Nucleated cell counts were estimated from reference gene primer amplification. Sequenced by immunoSEQ multiplex PCR; TCRdb stores in-frame clones only, minus some. That table furnishes V, J and clone size, whereas the DNA furnished D and trimming. The sample has about 160,000 clones, roughly 87% seen once. This clonotype was obtained from a woman aged 50 to 65 who had recovered from COVID-19. The specimen was PBMCs or T cells enriched from blood (not recorded which). The J gene is TRBJ2-7, the V gene TRBV4-1; D unresolved. For the CDR3, the DNA is TGCGCCAGCAGCCAAGCATTGGCAAGCTACGAGCAGTACTTC. It encodes CASSQALASYEQYF.